A single sample gave rise to the 7 T cell receptor beta chains below, sequenced in a study of patients and donors after allogeneic stem cell transplantation. TCRdb used MiXCR to reprocess the RT-PCR reads, holding one entry per CDR3 protein. The sample has about 960,000 distinct CDR3 sequences, roughly 18% seen once. Material: blood, either unsorted or a sorted T cell fraction (not recorded which). Receptors were obtained from a human donor who was either an allogeneic HSCT recipient or a stem cell or donor lymphocyte infusion donor (not recorded which). It is not recorded whose cells these are; they may come from a transplant donor.

The rearrangement uses TRBV14 and TRBJ2-5, with D unclear. The CDR3 has 13 amino acids. From germline, CDR1 is SGHDN and CDR2 FVKESK. V lost 4 bases and J lost 2, with 8 bases in between. The CDR3 loop is CASSRYLQETQYF. In nucleotides, the CDR3 is TGTGCCAGCAGCCGTTACCTGCAAGAGACCCAGTACTTC.

This chain uses TRBV7-2 with TRBJ2-3; 7 nucleotides align to TRBD2. Germline V gives CDR1 SGHTA, CDR2 FQGNSA. The V segment lost 0 bases and the J segment 4 bases; nucleotides outside the gene matches: 4. The CDR3 contains 15 residues. CDR3 bases: TGTGCCAGCAGCTTAGCGGGAGGGAAAGCAGATACGCAGTATTTT. Translated, it gives CASSLAGGKADTQYF.

The V gene is TRBV7-9, the J gene TRBJ2-5; the D gene is possibly TRBD2 (6 bases). Trimming stripped 5 bases from V and 0 bases from J, with 13 bases between. This CDR3 has 15 residues. Germline lookup yields CDR1 SEHNR and CDR2 FQNEAQ (reference sequence). DNA of the CDR3: TGTGCCAGCAGCCGGACGGCGGGGTACCAAGAGACCCAGTACTTC. It codes for CASSRTAGYQETQYF.

This chain connects TRBV5-1 to TRBJ1-5; D is perhaps TRBD1 (5 bases). The CDR3 spans 15 residues. V was trimmed by 0 bases and J by 6 bases, leaving 13 bases between them. In germline, CDR1 is SGHRS, CDR2 YFSETQ. CDR3 sequence reads: CASSLGDGTGQPQHF. For the CDR3, the DNA is TGCGCCAGCAGCTTGGGGGACGGGACGGGTCAGCCCCAGCATTTT. The variable domain in full, completed from reference TRBV5-1 and TRBJ1-5, reads KAGVTQTPRYLIKTRGQQVTLSCSPISGHRSVSWYQQTPGQGLQFLFEYFSETQRNKGNFPGRFSGRQFSNSRSEMNVSTLELGDSALYLCASSLGDGTGQPQHFGDGTRLSIL.

This chain uses TRBV20-1 with TRBJ2-2; D might be TRBD1 (6 bases). This CDR3 is built from 15 residues. Deletions cut 6 bases from V and 4 bases from J, with 18 bases between. Per the germline V gene, CDR1 is DFQATT and CDR2 is SNEGSKA (reference sequence). The CDR3 reads CSAQPGQKGTGELFF. The DNA of the CDR3 is TGCAGTGCCCAACCGGGACAAAAGGGCACCGGGGAGCTGTTTTTT.

The sample holds many counts of this clonotype. The chain is built from TRBV10-3 and TRBJ1-1; no clear D gene. Germline V gene lookup returns CDR1 ENHRY and CDR2 SYGVKD. Trimming pared 4 bases from V and 5 bases from J, leaving 11 bases between. The CDR3 is 13 residues long. The CDR3 DNA is TGTGCCATCAGTGTCAGGTCGGGGACTGAAGCTTTCTTT. Translated: CAISVRSGTEAFF.

This clonotype was detected a few times. The rearrangement joins TRBV7-2 to TRBJ2-7, with 9 bases lining up with TRBD1. Germline assignment: CDR1 SGHTA and CDR2 FQGNSA. Trimming removed 0 bases from V and 3 bases from J; junction bases left unmatched: 6. The CDR3 length is 16 residues. Here the CDR3 reads CASSLAGQGGFYEQYF. In nucleotides, the CDR3 is TGTGCCAGCAGCTTAGCGGGACAGGGTGGGTTCTACGAGCAGTACTTC.